A selection of T cell receptor beta chains follows, all from one sample in a study of blood T cell repertoires in COVID-19. Clones were read by immunoSEQ multiplex PCR, and TCRdb kept only the in-frame ones, dropping some. The profile covers about 250,000 clones, with about four fifths appearing a single time and nearly 9% taken by the ten largest. The material sequenced was peripheral blood. The source of these receptors is a man aged 80 or over with acute or convalescent COVID-19. The conserved cysteine and the conserved F or W are not part of the CDR3 here.

ASSVATGSTGELF | TRBJ2-2 | TRBV9
ASSPGQGSTDTQY | TRBJ2-3 | TRBV5-1
ASSRPGGAHNEQF | TRBJ2-1 | TRBV13
ASSPSAGWYNEQF | TRBJ2-1 | TRBV5-1
ASGLPRGLRTPDFSGANVLT | TRBJ2-6 | TRBV12-5
ASSSLTGTPRGKLF | TRBJ1-4 | TRBV28
ASSEHGLVGETQY | TRBJ2-5 | TRBV2
ATSDLGLAGTDTQY | TRBJ2-3 | TRBV24-1
ASRRLAGTDTQY | TRBJ2-3 | TRBV27
AISRLSGTTGGYT | TRBJ1-2 | TRBV10-3
AISGTGSSYEQY | TRBJ2-7 | TRBV10-3
ATSDWGTGDQETQY | TRBJ2-5 | TRBV24-1
ASSSRDRAPLGEQY | TRBJ2-7 | TRBV6-6
ASRDMRYEQY | TRBJ2-7 | TRBV2
ASRSGGYYNSPLH | TRBJ1-6 | TRBV19
AAGSAYNSPLH | TRBJ1-6 | TRBV27
ASSFSPQNTEAF | TRBJ1-1 | TRBV11-1